This TCR beta chain was captured by sequencing in a study of regulatory T cells in long-lasting Graves disease. There are many counts of this clonotype. Trimming removed 1 base from V and 4 bases from J, with 10 bases in between. Looked up from germline, CDR1 is SEHNR and CDR2 is FQNEAQ (reference sequence). CDR3 length: 14 residues. CDR3-region Arm-PCR and iRepertoire HTBI primers produced the TCR beta libraries. TCRdb re-called the multiplex PCR reads with MiXCR, one entry per CDR3 protein. The sample has almost 350,000 distinct CDR3 sequences, around 19% seen once. Time point meaning: persistent/refractory GD, antithyroid drugs over 5 years with positive TRAb. Generation of the TCR library employed RNA extracted from PBMCs.

The TCR comes from a female donor with Graves disease. Sequenced material: peripheral blood mononuclear cells (PBMCs), taken when the disease was refractory, from a patient treated with antithyroid drugs. The rearrangement uses TRBV7-9 and TRBJ1-2, with D perhaps matching TRBD1 (6 bases). The CDR3 reads CASSLGTDLYGYTF. CDR3 nucleotide sequence: TGTGCCAGCAGCTTAGGGACAGACCTCTATGGCTACACCTTC.